This T cell receptor (beta chain) was identified during a study of CD8 T cells in Susac syndrome. CDR3 size: 16 residues. The germline V and J ends were trimmed by 5 bases and 5 bases, with 21 bases remaining between them. Germline assignment: CDR1 PRHDT and CDR2 FYEKMQ (reference sequence). As concerns this clonotype: Its antigen is currently unknown.

Regarding the study as a whole: The study's TCR sequencing and HLA analysis covered a relatively small number of individuals, and the study acknowledged this.

Treatment-naive patients with stable or active relapsing-remitting disease served as multiple sclerosis controls. Random hexamers primed reverse transcription of roughly 0.45 to 1 ug RNA. Amplification of TCR beta CDR3 was carried out by immunoSEQ multiplex PCR, which covered 54 Vbeta and 13 Jbeta segments. From the immunoSEQ multiplex PCR reads, TCRdb called clonotypes with MiXCR, one entry per CDR3 protein. The profile covers about 150,000 distinct CDR3 sequences, with nearly 97% appearing a single time and roughly 0.15% taken by the ten largest. The chain joins TRBV13 to TRBJ2-5; the D gene could be TRBD1 or TRBD2 (5 bases each). This receptor was obtained from a human donor with multiple sclerosis. The sequenced material came from CD8+ T cells from PBMCs. The CDR3 DNA reads as TGTGCCAGCAGCCCCCGGGGCGCCGAATGGCGGGAGACCCAGTACTTC. Its protein product is CASSPRGAEWRETQYF.